These 13 T cell receptor beta chains came from one sample sequenced in a study of CXCR3-negative and CXCR3-positive naive CD8 T cells (dated by TCRdb to between 2018 and 2021). The instrument was a NextSeq 550. The Human TCR Profiling Kit (MiLaboratory) was used to make UMI-labeled 5' RACE TRB cDNA libraries. The reads, reprocessed by TCRdb, yield one row per CDR3 protein sequence and no DNA. The sample's records list around 160,000 distinct CDR3 sequences. About 0.27% of the sample is taken by the ten largest. For these receptors, no antigen is known. Study-level results and caveats: Compared with CXCR3-negative naive cells, CXCR3-positive naive cells had TRB CDR3s with higher hydrophobicity (lower Kidera factor 4), lower energy, and higher strength and volume indices.

Sequenced material: naive CXCR3+ CD8+ T cells from blood. The cell subset or site label, as the study defines it: CD45RO-CCR7+CD27+CD95- naive CD8+ T cells expressing CXCR3 (TNR3+). The source is a human donor in good health. Some clones in this sample may be carry-over from other donors' samples.

The V call is TRBV20-1, the J call TRBJ2-3; TCRdb outputs TRBD1, but without DNA this stays unchecked. The CDR3 runs 14 residues. Germline V gives CDR1 DFQATT, CDR2 SNEGSKA (reference sequence). CDR3 sequence reads: CSATDRVSTDTQYF.

The chain recombines TRBV20-1 with TRBJ2-3; the D gene TCRdb calls, TRBD1, cannot be checked with no DNA. The germline gives CDR1 DFQATT, CDR2 SNEGSKA (reference sequence). There are 14 residues in the CDR3. Here the CDR3 reads CSARDPGTTDTQYF.

This sequence joins TRBV7-6 and TRBJ2-1. The CDR3 contains 11 residues. The V gene's germline CDR1 is SGHVS and CDR2 FNYEAQ. This chain's CDR3 is CASSLWNEQFF.

This sequence joins TRBV7-9 and TRBJ1-1; TCRdb outputs TRBD1, but without DNA this stays unchecked. The germline V gene has CDR1 SEHNR and CDR2 FQNEAQ (reference sequence). The CDR3 sequence is 13 residues long. The CDR3 is CASSLKGTEEAFF.

The CDR3: CSVDSAGGNTEAFF. The genes are TRBV29-1 and TRBJ1-1. Germline V gives CDR1 SQVTM, CDR2 ANQGSEA. This CDR3 comprises 14 residues.

V and J are TRBV13 and TRBJ2-1. This CDR3 has 12 residues. Per the germline V gene, CDR1 is PRHDT and CDR2 is FYEKMQ (reference sequence). CDR3 amino acids: CASSKASNEQFF.

This rearrangement joins TRBV6-2 or TRBV6-3 to TRBJ1-5; TCRdb gives TRBD1 as the D gene, but with no DNA this cannot be confirmed. This CDR3 contains 15 residues. Germline V gene sequence: CDR1 MNHEY, CDR2 SVGEGT. CDR3 region: CASRGTAYSNQPQHF.

V gene TRBV7-2 combines with J gene TRBJ2-4. There are 14 residues in the CDR3. CDR1 SGHTA and CDR2 FQGNSA come from the germline V gene. The CDR3 spells CASSLELTKNIQYF.

This rearrangement joins TRBV29-1 to TRBJ2-3. Germline V gives CDR1 SQVTM, CDR2 ANQGSEA. There are 14 residues in the CDR3. The CDR3: CSVEMIIPADTQYF.

This chain links TRBV29-1 with TRBJ1-5. This CDR3 comprises 14 residues. Germline loops: CDR1 SQVTM, CDR2 ANQGSEA. The CDR3 region is CSVGDGNSNQPQHF.

The chain employs TRBV11-2 and TRBJ2-3; no DNA is available, so the TRBD2 call from TCRdb remains unchecked. Germline values: CDR1 SGHAT, CDR2 FQNNGV. This CDR3 contains 15 residues. Here the CDR3 reads CASSPGLAIWDTQYF.

This rearrangement joins TRBV29-1 to TRBJ1-2; the TCRdb call, TRBD1, lacks DNA for checking. The CDR3 covers 12 residues. From germline, CDR1 is SQVTM and CDR2 ANQGSEA. This CDR3 reads CSVVVGGDGYTF.

V usage is TRBV20-1 and J usage is TRBJ2-5. The CDR3 extends over 12 amino acids. CDR1 is DFQATT and CDR2 is SNEGSKA in the germline V gene (reference sequence). This CDR3 is CSAREPEETQYF.